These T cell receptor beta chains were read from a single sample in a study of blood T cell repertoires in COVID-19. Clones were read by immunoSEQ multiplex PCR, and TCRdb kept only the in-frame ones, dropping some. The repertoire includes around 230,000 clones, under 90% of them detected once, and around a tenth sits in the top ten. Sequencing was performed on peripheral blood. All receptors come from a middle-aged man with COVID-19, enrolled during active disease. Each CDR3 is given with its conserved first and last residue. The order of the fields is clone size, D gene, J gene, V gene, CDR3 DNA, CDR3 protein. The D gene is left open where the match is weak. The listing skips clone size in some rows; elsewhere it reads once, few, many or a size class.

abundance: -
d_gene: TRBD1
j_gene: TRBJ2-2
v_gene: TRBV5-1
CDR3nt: TGCGCCAGCAGCGACGGGACAGGGGGCTCGAGCACCGGGGAGCTGTTTTTT
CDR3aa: CASSDGTGGSSTGELFF

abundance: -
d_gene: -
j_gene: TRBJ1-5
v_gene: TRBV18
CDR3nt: TGTGCCAGCTCACCCAGTTCAGGGGCGGATCAGCCCCAGCATTTT
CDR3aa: CASSPSSGADQPQHF

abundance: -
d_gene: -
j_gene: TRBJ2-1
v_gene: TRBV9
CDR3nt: TGTGCCAGCAGCGTAGCCGCCTACCCTCAAGGAGGTGAGCAGTTCTTC
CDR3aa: CASSVAAYPQGGEQFF

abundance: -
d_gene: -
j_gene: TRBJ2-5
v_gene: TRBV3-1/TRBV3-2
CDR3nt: TGTGCCAGCAGCCAAGTTGCTGGGCAGAACCTCTACCAAGAGACCCAGTACTTC
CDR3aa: CASSQVAGQNLYQETQYF

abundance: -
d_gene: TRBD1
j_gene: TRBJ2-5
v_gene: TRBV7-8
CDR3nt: TGTGCCAGCAGCCCTACGTCCGGACAGGGAGGAAGGGAGACCCAGTACTTC
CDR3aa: CASSPTSGQGGRETQYF

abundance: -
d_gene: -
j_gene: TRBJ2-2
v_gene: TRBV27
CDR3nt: TGTGCCAGCAGTTTTCAGGGATTTCACACCGGGGAGCTGTTTTTT
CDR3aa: CASSFQGFHTGELFF

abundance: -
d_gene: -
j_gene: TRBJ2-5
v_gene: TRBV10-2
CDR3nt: TGCGCCAGCAGTGAGCTCACACCTCAAGAGACCCAGTACTTC
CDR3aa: CASSELTPQETQYF

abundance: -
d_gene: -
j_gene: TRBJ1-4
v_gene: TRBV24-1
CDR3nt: TGTGCCACCAGTGCCCGATCAGGGGCAACTAATGAAAAACTGTTTTTT
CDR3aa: CATSARSGATNEKLFF

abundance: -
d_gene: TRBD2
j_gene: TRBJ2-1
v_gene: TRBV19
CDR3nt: TGTGCCAGTAGTATCGGACTAGCGGGGGGGAGCTCCTACAATGAGCAGTTCTTC
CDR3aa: CASSIGLAGGSSYNEQFF

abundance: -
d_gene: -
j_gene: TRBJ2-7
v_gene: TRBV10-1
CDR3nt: TGCGCCAGCAGCGGGTACCCTAGCAGACTCCTTGGCGAGCAGTACTTC
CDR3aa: CASSGYPSRLLGEQYF

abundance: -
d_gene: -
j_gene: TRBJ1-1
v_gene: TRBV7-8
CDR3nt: TGTGCCAGCAGCTTACTGAAGGGGCCGCGTGAAGCTTTCTTT
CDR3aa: CASSLLKGPREAFF

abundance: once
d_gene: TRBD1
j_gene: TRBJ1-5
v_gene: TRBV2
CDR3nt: TGTGCCAGCAGTGAGGACGAGGGGGCGGGTCCCCAGCATTTT
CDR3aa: CASSEDEGAGPQHF

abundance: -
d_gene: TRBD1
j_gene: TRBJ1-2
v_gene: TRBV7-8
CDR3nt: TGTGCCAGCAGCTTAGCGGCAGGGGGAGTTGGCTACACCTTC
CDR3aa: CASSLAAGGVGYTF

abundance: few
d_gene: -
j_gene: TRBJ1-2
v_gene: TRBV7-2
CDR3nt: TGTGCCAGCACCCCCGCAGGGATCAGGCTTGGCTACACCTTC
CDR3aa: CASTPAGIRLGYTF

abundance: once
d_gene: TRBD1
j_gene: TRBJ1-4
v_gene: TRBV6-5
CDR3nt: TGTGCCAGCAGTTCACGGACAGGGAATGAAAAACTGTTTTTT
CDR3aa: CASSSRTGNEKLFF

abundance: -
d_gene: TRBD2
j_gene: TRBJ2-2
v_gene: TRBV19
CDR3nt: TGTGCCAGTAGTATGTTCTCTAGCGGGAGTCGGGAGCTGTTTTTT
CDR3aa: CASSMFSSGSRELFF

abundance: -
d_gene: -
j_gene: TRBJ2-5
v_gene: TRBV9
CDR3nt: TGTGCCAGCAGCTACCAAGACAGGTCAGAGACCCAGTACTTC
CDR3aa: CASSYQDRSETQYF

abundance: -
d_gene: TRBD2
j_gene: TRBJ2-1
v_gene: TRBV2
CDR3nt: TGTGCCAGCAGTAACCTAGCGGGAGGGGTCAATGAGCAGTTCTTC
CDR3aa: CASSNLAGGVNEQFF

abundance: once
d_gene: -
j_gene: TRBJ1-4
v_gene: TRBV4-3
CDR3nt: TGCGCCAGCAGCCAAGTTCTACAGGGATCGAATGAAAAACTGTTTTTT
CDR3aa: CASSQVLQGSNEKLFF

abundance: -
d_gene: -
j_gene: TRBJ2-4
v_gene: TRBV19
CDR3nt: TGTGCCAGTAGTCTCCTGGACTCTATCCAGTACTTC
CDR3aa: CASSLLDSIQYF

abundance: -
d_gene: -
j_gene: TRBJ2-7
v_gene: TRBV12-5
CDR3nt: TGTGCTAGTGGTTTGGTACTAGGCCTGGGGGGAGACGAGCAGTACTTC
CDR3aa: CASGLVLGLGGDEQYF

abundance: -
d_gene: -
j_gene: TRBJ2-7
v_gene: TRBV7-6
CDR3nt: TGTGCCAGCAGCTTGAGTGAGTCCTACGAGCAGTACTTC
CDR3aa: CASSLSESYEQYF

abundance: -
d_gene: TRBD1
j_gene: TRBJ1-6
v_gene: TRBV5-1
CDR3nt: TGCGCCAGCAAGATACAGGGGGTCGATTCACCCCTCCACTTT
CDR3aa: CASKIQGVDSPLHF

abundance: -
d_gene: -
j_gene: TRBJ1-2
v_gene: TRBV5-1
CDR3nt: TGCGCCAGCAGCTTGGGAGGAGGGGACGGCTACACCTTC
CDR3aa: CASSLGGGDGYTF

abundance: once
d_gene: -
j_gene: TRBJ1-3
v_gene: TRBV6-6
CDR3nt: TGTGCCAGCAGTTCCAACACCAACACCATATATTTT
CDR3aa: CASSSNTNTIYF

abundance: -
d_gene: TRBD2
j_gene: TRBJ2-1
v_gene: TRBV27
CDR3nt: TGTGCCAGCAGTACCATAGCGGGGGGCTACAATGAGCAGTTCTTC
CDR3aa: CASSTIAGGYNEQFF

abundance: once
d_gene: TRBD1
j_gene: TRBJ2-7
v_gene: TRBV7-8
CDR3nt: TGTGCCAGCAGCAAAGGACAGGGCTACGAGCAGTACTTC
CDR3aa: CASSKGQGYEQYF

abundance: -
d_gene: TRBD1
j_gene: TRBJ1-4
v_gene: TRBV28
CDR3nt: TGTGCCAGCAGTGATCCCGGGACAGGACTTACTTGGCGACCTATAGAAAAACTGTTTTTT
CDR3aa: CASSDPGTGLTWRPIEKLFF

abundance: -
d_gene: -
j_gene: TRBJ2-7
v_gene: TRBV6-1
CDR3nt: TGTGCCAGCAGTGAAGCGCTTGGTTGGGCAGGTGGTGGCCACGAGCAGTACTTC
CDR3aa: CASSEALGWAGGGHEQYF

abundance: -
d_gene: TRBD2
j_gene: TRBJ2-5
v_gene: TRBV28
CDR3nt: TGTGCCAGCAGGACGGGACTACAAGAGACCCAGTACTTC
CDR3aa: CASRTGLQETQYF

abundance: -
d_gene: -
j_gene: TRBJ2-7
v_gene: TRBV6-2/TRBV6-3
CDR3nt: TGTGCCAGCAGTTCCCCGGGGGCCTACGAGCAGTACTTC
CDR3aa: CASSSPGAYEQYF

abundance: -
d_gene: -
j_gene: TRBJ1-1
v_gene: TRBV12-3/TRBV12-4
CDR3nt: TGTGCCAGCAGTTCACAGGTGGACACTGAAGCTTTCTTT
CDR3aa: CASSSQVDTEAFF

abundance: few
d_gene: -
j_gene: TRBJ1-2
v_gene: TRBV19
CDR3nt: TGTGCCACACGGGAGGGGAACTATGGCTACACCTTC
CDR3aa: CATREGNYGYTF

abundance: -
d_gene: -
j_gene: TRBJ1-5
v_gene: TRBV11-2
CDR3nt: TGTGCCAGCAGCTTAGCAGGCCGCAATCAGCCCCAGCATTTT
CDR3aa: CASSLAGRNQPQHF

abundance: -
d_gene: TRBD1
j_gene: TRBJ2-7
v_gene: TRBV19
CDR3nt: TGTGCCAGTAGTCCTCACTTACAGGGGAACTACGAGCAGTACTTC
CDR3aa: CASSPHLQGNYEQYF

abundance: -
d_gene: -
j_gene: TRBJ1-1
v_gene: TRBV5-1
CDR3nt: TGCGCCAGCAGCTCGTTCCCCACCTTCGGGGGACTTTCTGAAGCTTTCTTT
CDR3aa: CASSSFPTFGGLSEAFF

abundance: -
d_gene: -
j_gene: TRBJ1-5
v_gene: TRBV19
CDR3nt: TGTGCCAGTAGTATAGGGCCCCAAACCGGCAATCAGCCCCAGCATTTT
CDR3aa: CASSIGPQTGNQPQHF

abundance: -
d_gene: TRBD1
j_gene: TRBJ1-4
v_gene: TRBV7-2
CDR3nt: TGTGCCAGCAGCCCCTGGACAGGGACGGAAAAACTGTTTTTT
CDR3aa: CASSPWTGTEKLFF

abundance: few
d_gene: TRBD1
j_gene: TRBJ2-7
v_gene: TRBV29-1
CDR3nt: TGCAGCGTTAGGACAGGGTGGCCCTACGAGCAGTACTTC
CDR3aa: CSVRTGWPYEQYF

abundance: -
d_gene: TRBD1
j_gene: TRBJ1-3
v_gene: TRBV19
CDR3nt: TGTGCCAGTAGGACCCAGGGGGTGGAAGGAAACACCATATATTTT
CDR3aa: CASRTQGVEGNTIYF

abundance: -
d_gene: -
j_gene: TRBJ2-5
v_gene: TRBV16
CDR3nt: TGTGCCAGCAGCCAATCGAGGGCGACAAAGACCCAGTACTTC
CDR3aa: CASSQSRATKTQYF

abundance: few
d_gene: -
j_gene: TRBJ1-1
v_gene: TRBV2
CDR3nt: TGTGCCAGCAGCCGCGGGGTTGAAGCTTTCTTT
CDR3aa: CASSRGVEAFF

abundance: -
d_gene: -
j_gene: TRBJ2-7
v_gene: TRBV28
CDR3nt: TGTGCCAGCAGTTTATCCCAACCGGGGACCTACGAGCAGTACTTC
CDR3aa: CASSLSQPGTYEQYF